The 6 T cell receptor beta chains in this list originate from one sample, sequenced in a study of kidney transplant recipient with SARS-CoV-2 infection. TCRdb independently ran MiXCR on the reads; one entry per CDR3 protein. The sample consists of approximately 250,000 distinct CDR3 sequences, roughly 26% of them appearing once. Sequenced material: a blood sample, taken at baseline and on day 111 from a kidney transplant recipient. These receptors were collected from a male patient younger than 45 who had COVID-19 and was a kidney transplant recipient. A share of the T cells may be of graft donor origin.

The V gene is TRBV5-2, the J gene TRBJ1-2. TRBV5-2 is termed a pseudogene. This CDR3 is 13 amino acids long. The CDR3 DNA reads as TGTGCCGGCAGAGTACGAAAGACCTATGGCTACACCTTC. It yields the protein CAGRVRKTYGYTF.

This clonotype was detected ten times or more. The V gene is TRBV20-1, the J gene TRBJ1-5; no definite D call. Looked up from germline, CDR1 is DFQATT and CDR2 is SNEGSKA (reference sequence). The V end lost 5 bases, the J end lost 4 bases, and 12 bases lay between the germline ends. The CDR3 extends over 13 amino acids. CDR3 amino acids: CSASKGGNQPQHF. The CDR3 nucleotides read TGCAGTGCTTCCAAAGGTGGTAATCAGCCCCAGCATTTT.

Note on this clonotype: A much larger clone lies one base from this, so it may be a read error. CDR3 sequence reads: CTSSLADSSSSYEQYF. CDR3 sequence (DNA): TGTACCAGCAGCTTAGCGGACTCCTCGAGCTCCTACGAGCAGTACTTC. This sequence joins TRBV7-2 and TRBJ2-7; TRBD2 is a possible D gene (5 bases). Trimming took off 0 bases at V and 0 bases at J, with 12 bases between the two ends. This CDR3 has 16 amino acids. The germline V gene encodes CDR1 SGHTA and CDR2 FQGNSA.

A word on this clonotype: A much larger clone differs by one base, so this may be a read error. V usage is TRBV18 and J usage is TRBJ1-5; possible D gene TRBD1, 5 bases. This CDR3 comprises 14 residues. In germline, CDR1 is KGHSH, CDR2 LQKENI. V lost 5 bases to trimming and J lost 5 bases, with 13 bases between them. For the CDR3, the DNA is TGTGCCAGCTCAGCGGGGGACGGGGATCAGCCCCAGCATTTT. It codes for CASSAGDGDQPQHF.

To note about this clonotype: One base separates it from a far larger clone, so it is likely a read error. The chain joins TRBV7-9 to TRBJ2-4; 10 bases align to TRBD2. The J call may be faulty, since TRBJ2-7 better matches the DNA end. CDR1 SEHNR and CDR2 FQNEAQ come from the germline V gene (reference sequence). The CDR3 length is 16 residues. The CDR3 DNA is TGTACCAGCAGCTCCCAGGGGGCTAGCGGGAGTTACGAGCAGTACTTC. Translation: CTSSSQGASGSYEQYF.

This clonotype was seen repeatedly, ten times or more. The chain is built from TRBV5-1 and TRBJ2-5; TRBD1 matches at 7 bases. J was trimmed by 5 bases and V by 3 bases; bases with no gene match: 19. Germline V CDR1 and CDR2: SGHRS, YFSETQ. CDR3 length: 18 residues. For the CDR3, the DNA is TGCGCCAGCAGCTCCACAGGGGACAGCGTGATGGTTGTGGAGACCCAGTACTTC. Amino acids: CASSSTGDSVMVVETQYF.